The rows below give T cell receptor beta chains drawn from one sample of a study of chemoradiotherapy in HPV16-positive cancers. Clones were sequenced by immunoSEQ multiplex PCR, and TCRdb holds only the in-frame ones, with some missing. The sample holds 13,000 or so clones, 85% to 90% seen once. The starting material was blood, obtained from a patient who underwent chemoradiotherapy. These receptors were taken from a human donor with HPV-associated anogenital cancer. Both conserved end residues are part of each CDR3. The order of the fields is D gene, V gene, J gene, clone size, CDR3 protein, CDR3 DNA. The D gene is left open where the match is weak. Clone size is not always given. Where it is, it says once, few, many or a class for expanded clones.

D: TRBD2; V: TRBV6-5; J: TRBJ2-7; size: -; CDR3: CASSLQGLAGHEQYF; DNA: TGTGCCAGCAGCCTCCAAGGACTAGCGGGGCACGAGCAGTACTTC
D: -; V: TRBV7-6; J: TRBJ2-3; size: -; CDR3: CASSLGTRTYTDTQYF; DNA: TGTGCCAGCAGCTTAGGGACCCGGACGTACACAGATACGCAGTATTTT
D: TRBD1; V: TRBV11-2; J: TRBJ1-1; size: few; CDR3: CASSPTTGGFEAFF; DNA: TGTGCCAGCAGCCCAACTACAGGGGGCTTTGAAGCTTTCTTT
D: -; V: TRBV11-2; J: TRBJ2-7; size: -; CDR3: CASSSIKGPPEQYF; DNA: TGTGCCAGCAGCTCAATTAAGGGCCCGCCCGAGCAGTACTTC
D: -; V: TRBV9; J: TRBJ2-2; size: -; CDR3: CASSVGTELFF; DNA: TGTGCCAGCAGCGTAGGGACCGAGCTGTTTTTT
D: -; V: TRBV30; J: TRBJ2-7; size: -; CDR3: CGGRWVPSYEQYF; DNA: TGTGGCGGAAGGTGGGTCCCCAGCTACGAGCAGTACTTC
D: -; V: TRBV9; J: TRBJ1-2; size: -; CDR3: CASSAAAGIYGYTF; DNA: TGTGCCAGCAGCGCTGCTGCGGGTATCTATGGCTACACCTTC
D: -; V: TRBV9; J: TRBJ2-7; size: -; CDR3: CASSVADRGDEQYF; DNA: TGTGCCAGCAGCGTAGCTGATAGGGGGGACGAGCAGTACTTC
D: -; V: TRBV19; J: TRBJ1-5; size: few; CDR3: CASSIVFEGPQPQHF; DNA: TGTGCCAGTAGTATAGTTTTCGAGGGTCCCCAGCCCCAGCATTTT
D: -; V: TRBV23-1; J: TRBJ2-5; size: -; CDR3: CASSRSGDLTQETQYF; DNA: TGCGCCAGCAGTCGATCCGGGGATTTGACCCAGGAGACCCAGTACTTC
D: TRBD1; V: TRBV30; J: TRBJ2-7; size: -; CDR3: CAWRVTGARYEQYF; DNA: TGTGCCTGGAGGGTCACAGGGGCCCGGTACGAGCAGTACTTC